The T cell receptor beta chain under discussion was sequenced for a study of cytomegalovirus exposure and HLA in healthy donors. Study-level points and caveats: A list of about 160 TCR beta chains associated with cytomegalovirus was given. Relative to the approximately 700-donor mean, N-insertions were reportedly fewer in an Asian-associated ancestry cluster in a later analysis. Association with HLA alleles at 0.05 false discovery rate was found for 16,951 TCR beta sequences in a later analysis. A further, later analysis showed that HLA-associated TCR beta chains (compared with equally common others) were more clonally expanded.

The CDR3 runs 12 residues. Germline CDR1 and CDR2: SGHAT and FQNNGV. The ends were cut back, 5 bases at V and 11 bases at J, with 15 bases in the middle. A word on this clone: Its antigen remains unidentified.

PCR was performed using 60 Vbeta and 13 Jbeta primers. TCRdb's table, derived via immunoSEQ multiplex PCR, lists solely in-frame clones and lacks some. Seen here are some 190,000 clones, over 70% observed once, and the top ten hold approximately 1.7%. The sequencing input was PBMCs. The sequence derives from a man aged 35 to 55 in good health and CMV-seropositive. The chain recombines TRBV11-2 with TRBJ1-1; tentative D call: TRBD1 (6 bases). The CDR3 DNA reads as TGTGCCAGCAGCCAGCGGGGGCTTAACGCTTTCTTT. Its translation is CASSQRGLNAFF.